This T cell receptor (beta chain) came from a study of cytomegalovirus exposure and HLA in healthy donors. Turning to the study itself: The 550 to 800 first-cohort repertoires and the 95 to 150 validation repertoires shared the same platform, a later analysis reported.

Concerning this clone itself: Its antigen is unidentified.

General study results and limits: Reported results showed that the classifier diagnosed cytomegalovirus status with high specificity and sensitivity. Researchers catalogued approximately 170 TCR beta chains as cytomegalovirus-associated.

The protocol was immunoSEQ multiplex PCR, while the TCRdb copy is restricted to in-frame clones and leaves out a portion. There are about 68,000 clones in the sample; approximately 96% occur only once, and under 2.5% lies in the top ten. The clonotype comes from a man aged 18 to 35 in good health and CMV-seronegative. Input material: PBMCs.

CDR3 DNA sequence: TGTGCCAGCAGCACCCGCTACGACAGGGGGAATGGAGCTTTCTTT. This codes for CASSTRYDRGNGAFF. This sequence joins TRBV7-8 and TRBJ1-1, with TRBD1 matching 9 bases. Germline lookup yields CDR1 SGHVS and CDR2 FQNEAQ. V lost 5 bases, J lost 10 bases, and 14 bases stayed unmatched. This CDR3 has 15 residues.